This entry lists 14 T cell receptor beta chains sequenced from one sample in a study of T cells after yellow fever vaccination. TCRdb ran MiXCR on the 5' RACE reads and lists one entry per CDR3 protein. This sample has roughly 240,000 distinct CDR3 sequences, with less than 7.5% found just once. Sequenced here: CD4+ T cells sorted from PBMCs, sampled on the day of the yellow fever booster vaccination. The receptors were gathered from a man in his thirties or forties who received the YFV17D yellow fever vaccine.

This clonotype has at least ten counts. The genes are TRBV29-1 and TRBJ2-3, with 7 bases matching TRBD1. Trimming at V came to 4 bases and at J to 5 bases, leaving 6 bases not matched to a gene. This CDR3 comprises 13 residues. CDR1 SQVTM and CDR2 ANQGSEA come from the germline V gene. The DNA of the CDR3 is TGCAGCGTTGTACCGGGACAGAAAGATACGCAGTATTTT. It specifies CSVVPGQKDTQYF.

The chain combines TRBV7-3 with TRBJ1-1, with TRBD1 matching over 7 bases. CDR3 size: 15 residues. V was pared by 5 bases and J by 5 bases, with 11 bases of the junction left unmatched. The V gene's germline CDR1 is SGHTA and CDR2 FQGTGA. The CDR3 protein is CASSALMTGSTEAFF. CDR3 coding DNA: TGTGCCAGCAGCGCCCTAATGACAGGGTCAACTGAAGCTTTCTTT.

In this sample, this clonotype turned up a few times. The rearrangement uses TRBV19 and TRBJ1-4; no reliable D call. Germline-derived CDR1 and CDR2 are LNHDA and SQIVND (reference sequence). The CDR3 contains 15 residues. Trimming left V 1 base short and J 4 bases short, with 10 bases between. The CDR3 DNA follows: TGTGCCAGTAGTATAGGAACAGCTGGTAATGAAAAACTGTTTTTT. Its protein product is CASSIGTAGNEKLFF.

This clonotype has a handful of counts. This sequence joins TRBV20-1 and TRBJ2-3; D gene ambiguous. The CDR3 extends over 15 amino acids. Trimming took off 7 bases at V and 2 bases at J, with 19 bases between the two ends. CDR1 and CDR2 (germline): DFQATT, SNEGSKA (reference sequence). CDR3: CSGTDLSLNTDTQYF. In DNA form, the CDR3 reads TGCAGTGGGACCGACTTGAGTTTGAACACAGATACGCAGTATTTT.

The chain has TRBV6-5 and TRBJ2-2; D possibly corresponds to TRBD2 (6 bases). Trimming pared 4 bases from V and 2 bases from J, leaving 8 bases between. The CDR3 loop spans 14 amino acids. Per germline, CDR1 MNHEY and CDR2 SVGAGI. Here the CDR3 DNA reads TGTGCCAGCAGTTCGACTAGAAACACCGGGGAGCTGTTTTTT. Protein product: CASSSTRNTGELFF.

This clonotype showed up many times. The V and J genes are TRBV20-1 and TRBJ2-7; maybe TRBD1 (6 bases). Germline CDR1 DFQATT, CDR2 SNEGSKA (reference sequence). The CDR3 spans 12 residues. The germline V and J ends were trimmed by 2 bases and 6 bases, with 11 bases remaining between them. The CDR3 loop reads CSARSLGGEQYF. The CDR3 DNA reads as TGCAGTGCTAGAAGCCTAGGGGGCGAGCAGTACTTC.

The sample holds many counts of this clonotype. The DNA for the CDR3 is TGTGCCAGCAGCTTGGACAGGGTGAATGAGCAGTTCTTC. This sequence encodes CASSLDRVNEQFF. The chain recombines TRBV5-6 with TRBJ2-1, with D possibly TRBD1 on 6 matching bases. Germline CDR1 and CDR2: SGHDT and YYEEEE. The CDR3 contains 13 residues. The V end lost 0 bases, the J end lost 7 bases, and 8 bases lay between the germline ends.

This clonotype was counted at least ten times. CDR3 sequence (DNA): TGTGCCAGCAGCTTAGGCGAGGAGACCCAGTACTTC. Its translation: CASSLGEETQYF. The V gene is TRBV5-4, the J gene TRBJ2-5; D remains ambiguous. V lost 2 bases and J 5 bases, leaving 7 bases between the germline ends. CDR1 and CDR2 (germline): SGHNT, YYREEE (reference sequence). CDR3 length: 12 amino acids.

V gene TRBV27 combines with J gene TRBJ1-2; 11 bases align to TRBD1. V shed 3 bases, J shed 8 bases, and the junction held 2 bases outside the gene matches. The germline V gene encodes CDR1 MNHEY and CDR2 SMNVEV (reference sequence). This CDR3 is 13 amino acids long. The DNA of the CDR3 is TGTGCCAGCAGTTTCCGGACAGGGGGCGGCTACACCTTC. Protein sequence: CASSFRTGGGYTF.

This chain uses TRBV20-1 with TRBJ2-5; a possible D gene is TRBD2 (7 bases). CDR3 length: 16 residues. Between the trimmed V and J ends, which lost 6 bases and 4 bases, there was a span of 24 bases. The V gene's germline CDR1 is DFQATT and CDR2 SNEGSKA (reference sequence). CDR3 bases: TGCAGTGCCAACCTGGGGGGCGGGAGATCGTCAGAGACCCAGTACTTC. Translation: CSANLGGGRSSETQYF.

CDR3 bases: TGCAGTGCGCCTCACCCGCAGAACCAAGAGACCCAGTACTTC. Amino acid sequence: CSAPHPQNQETQYF. The chain carries TRBV20-1 and TRBJ2-5; no reliable D call. V was cut by 6 bases and J by 0 bases, with 14 bases left in between. The CDR3 is 14 residues long. The germline gives CDR1 DFQATT, CDR2 SNEGSKA (reference sequence).

V and J are TRBV19 and TRBJ1-1; TRBD1 aligns across 7 bases. This CDR3 is 16 amino acids long. Germline CDR1 is LNHDA and CDR2 is SQIVND (reference sequence). Trimming cost V 3 bases and J 4 bases; bases outside gene matches: 11. CDR3 in amino acids: CASSIGRENRGTEAFF. In DNA form, the CDR3 reads TGTGCCAGTAGTATCGGCAGGGAGAACAGGGGCACTGAAGCTTTCTTT. Full variable domain (rest looked up from reference TRBV19 and TRBJ1-1): DGGITQSPKYLFRKEGQNVTLSCEQNLNHDAMYWYRQDPGQGLRLIYYSQIVNDFQKGDIAEGYSVSREKKESFPLTVTSAQKNPTAFYLCASSIGRENRGTEAFFGQGTRLTVV.

This clonotype has a handful of counts. This chain connects TRBV3-1 to TRBJ2-1; D unclear. The germline V and J ends were trimmed by 2 bases and 8 bases, with 10 bases remaining between them. The CDR3 totals 13 residues. In germline, CDR1 is LGHDT, CDR2 YNNKEL (reference sequence). CDR3 protein: CASSQRRRDEQFF. The CDR3 bases are TGTGCCAGCAGCCAAAGGCGTAGAGATGAGCAGTTCTTC.

In its sample, this clonotype was seen many times. The V gene is TRBV7-2, the J gene TRBJ2-1, with 12 bases lining up with TRBD2. Germline lookup yields CDR1 SGHTA and CDR2 FQGNSA. The CDR3 is 15 residues long. Trimming cost V 2 bases and J 4 bases; bases outside gene matches: 0. CDR3 bases: TGTGCCAGCAGCTTAACTAGCGGGAGGTACAATGAGCAGTTCTTC. Its protein is CASSLTSGRYNEQFF.